This T cell receptor beta chain derives from a study of T cell responses to AZD1222 COVID-19 vaccine. As for this clone: Its target is unknown.

Germline CDR1 and CDR2: SGHTA and FQGTGA. This CDR3 has 13 amino acids. The ends were cut back, 2 bases at V and 1 base at J, with 5 bases in the middle. Broader study findings: Once two AZD1222 doses were given, Spike-specific TCR breadth and depth went up. It was only a handful of AZD1222 recipients who were seropositive at baseline. Close to half of spike-specific TCRs reportedly recognize unmutated variant regions.

Using immunoSEQ multiplex PCR, the repertoire was profiled, and TCRdb retains in-frame clones only, with some absent. The table shows some 150,000 clones, with around 88% occurring only once. Material: peripheral blood, obtained on day 0 of AZD1222 vaccination. The rearrangement joins TRBV7-3 to TRBJ1-1; D uncertain. The receptor comes from an adult in good health. In DNA form, the CDR3 reads TGTGCCAGCAGCTTACAAGGGAACACTGAAGCTTTCTTT. It encodes CASSLQGNTEAFF.